This TCR beta chain was sequenced for a study of blood T cell repertoires in COVID-19. On the study more broadly: Some COVID-19 samples were acute and others convalescent; all came from the United States, Italy and Spain. T cells, B-cell-depleted T cells, or PBMCs supplied cDNA or gDNA.

Germline lookup yields CDR1 SGHRS and CDR2 YFSETQ. The CDR3 runs to 15 residues. J gave up 3 bases and V 0 bases, and 2 bases lay outside the gene matches. Per the authors' pipeline: Reference gene primers were amplified, and this amplification served to estimate nucleated cell counts. Only in-frame clones appear in the TCRdb table, and some are missing; sequencing was by immunoSEQ multiplex PCR. V, J and clone size are those of that table, while D and trimming were read from the DNA. This sample has 200,000 to 250,000 clones; around 83% occur once, and the top ten carry over 2.5%. The chain joins TRBV5-1 to TRBJ2-5; TRBD1 aligns across 10 bases. Sequenced input: peripheral blood. The receptor was derived from a man aged 45-65 years who had recovered from COVID-19. In DNA form, the CDR3 reads TGCGCCAGCAGCTTGGAAGGGACAGGGGAAGAGACCCAGTACTTC. Its protein is CASSLEGTGEETQYF.